This is a list of T cell receptor beta chains from one sample in a study of shared clonotypes between healthy human individuals. This table comes from immunoSEQ multiplex PCR, and its TCRdb copy is limited to in-frame clones, with some not included. The sample includes almost 750,000 clones, about two thirds of them seen just once. Sequencing was performed on memory CD4+ T cells sorted from blood. The origin of the receptors is a woman in her twenties or thirties in good health. The CDR3 runs from the conserved cysteine through the conserved F or W. D genes are given only for firm matches. Only part of the rows carry a size: once, few, many, or a class if the clone is expanded.

d_call j_call clone_size v_call cdr3_nt cdr3_aa
TRBD1 TRBJ2-6 once TRBV2 TGTGCCAGCAGTCACCGGGACAGGGGCCAAGCATACCCCTCTGGGGCCAACGTCCTGACTTTC CASSHRDRGQAYPSGANVLTF
NA TRBJ1-3 NA TRBV18 TGTGCCAGCTCACCCGGGGACGGCTCCTCTGGAAACACCATATATTTT CASSPGDGSSGNTIYF
TRBD1 TRBJ2-1 few TRBV19 TGTGCCAGTAGTATAACAGGGGGCAACAATGAGCAGTTCTTC CASSITGGNNEQFF
NA TRBJ2-2 NA TRBV11-2 TGTGCCAGCAGCCTAGCCCAAAACACCGGGGAGCTGTTTTTT CASSLAQNTGELFF
TRBD1 TRBJ1-1 NA TRBV9 TGTGCCAGCAGCGCGGACAGGTGGACCATGAACACTGAAGCTTTCTTT CASSADRWTMNTEAFF
NA TRBJ1-1 NA TRBV21-1 TGTGCCAGCAGCTTCCAGGGGTTAGCTTTCTTT CASSFQGLAFF
TRBD1 TRBJ1-5 NA TRBV9 TGTGCCAGCAGCGTAGGGGGACAGAACAATCAGCCCCAGCATTTT CASSVGGQNNQPQHF
NA TRBJ2-2 few TRBV5-1 TGCGCCAGCAGCTCAACCCAGGTTCCCACCGGGGAGCTGTTTTTT CASSSTQVPTGELFF
TRBD1 TRBJ1-2 NA TRBV29-1 TGCAGCGTTGAACGGGACAGGGGCGTATTCAGCTATGGCTACACCTTC CSVERDRGVFSYGYTF
NA TRBJ1-3 few TRBV30 TGTGCCTGGACCTCCAGTGGAAACACCATATATTTT CAWTSSGNTIYF
NA TRBJ2-5 few TRBV10-1 TGCGCCAGCAGTCGGAACACCCAAGAGACCCAGTACTTC CASSRNTQETQYF
TRBD2 TRBJ2-7 once TRBV29-1 TGCAGCGTTTTAGGACTAGCGGGAAACTCCTACGAGCAGTACTTC CSVLGLAGNSYEQYF
TRBD1 TRBJ1-5 NA TRBV5-8 TGTGCCAGCAGCCCCGTACAGGGGGGACAGCCCCAGCATTTT CASSPVQGGQPQHF
NA TRBJ1-5 few TRBV2 TGTGCCAGCAGTCCGACCGAGGGTGGTCAGCCCCAGCATTTT CASSPTEGGQPQHF
TRBD2 TRBJ2-7 NA TRBV5-1 TGCGCCAGCAGCTCCTTAGCGGGAGCCGGATACGAGCAGTACTTC CASSSLAGAGYEQYF
NA TRBJ1-3 NA TRBV5-4 TGTGCCAGCAGCTTGTCCAGGGGACTTGGAAACACCATATATTTT CASSLSRGLGNTIYF
TRBD2 TRBJ2-1 NA TRBV19 TGTGCCAGTGGAACTAGCGGGAGGGACTTCTACAATGAGCAGTTCTTC CASGTSGRDFYNEQFF
NA TRBJ1-3 few TRBV28 TGTGCCAGCAGTTTACCAGGGGCGCTCGGAAACACCATATATTTT CASSLPGALGNTIYF
TRBD2 TRBJ2-3 NA TRBV4-1 TGCGCCAGCGCCTCGGGACTAGCAGGACTCCCAGCCACCACAGATACGCAGTATTTT CASASGLAGLPATTDTQYF
NA TRBJ1-2 NA TRBV19 TGTGCCAGTAGTATTAGTGGGAACTATGGCTACACCTTC CASSISGNYGYTF
TRBD2 TRBJ2-1 NA TRBV2 TGTGCCAGCAGTAGCGGGAGGTTCTACAATGAGCAGTTCTTC CASSSGRFYNEQFF
NA TRBJ2-7 NA TRBV4-1 TGCGCCAGCAGTCCCTACCGAGGCGAGCAGTACTTC CASSPYRGEQYF
TRBD1 TRBJ2-2 NA TRBV10-2 TGCGCCAGCTTTACAGGGGCCGACACCGGGGAGCTGTTTTTT CASFTGADTGELFF
NA TRBJ1-5 NA TRBV27 TGTGCCAGCAGTGCTGGGTGGCAGATCAATCAGCCCCAGCATTTT CASSAGWQINQPQHF
NA TRBJ2-1 NA TRBV30 TGTGCCTGGAGTTTCGCGGGACGGGGGAATGAGCAGTTCTTC CAWSFAGRGNEQFF
NA TRBJ1-4 NA TRBV11-1 TGTGCCAGCAGCTTTAGGGCAGGGCGGGAAAAACTGTTTTTT CASSFRAGREKLFF
NA TRBJ1-1 few TRBV28 TGTGCCAGCAGTTATGGGGATATGAACACTGAAGCTTTCTTT CASSYGDMNTEAFF
NA TRBJ1-1 NA TRBV5-4 TGTGCCAGCAGCTTGATCGGGACTGAAGCTTTCTTT CASSLIGTEAFF
NA TRBJ2-3 NA TRBV7-9 TGTGCCAGCAGCGAAAGAAACCGGGGGCGCGATGGTACGCAGTATTTT CASSERNRGRDGTQYF
NA TRBJ2-3 NA TRBV19 TGTGCCAGTAGTATAGATCGCGGGGCTGATACGCAGTATTTT CASSIDRGADTQYF
TRBD2 TRBJ2-7 few TRBV2 TGTGCCAGCAGTGACAGTCCAGCGGGAGGGCGCTCCTACGAGCAGTACTTC CASSDSPAGGRSYEQYF
NA TRBJ2-7 NA TRBV14 TGTGCCAGCAGCCAACTACTGGGCACTTACGAGCAGTACTTC CASSQLLGTYEQYF
NA TRBJ1-5 NA TRBV20-1 TGCAGTGCTAGATCAGTCGCGCCCCAGCATTTT CSARSVAPQHF
TRBD2 TRBJ2-7 NA TRBV29-1 TGCAGCGTCATCCTAGGACTAGCGGTTTACGAGCAGTACTTC CSVILGLAVYEQYF
TRBD2 TRBJ2-4 NA TRBV23-1 TGCGCCAGCAGTCGGGGGACTACCCAGGTGAACATTCAGTACTTC CASSRGTTQVNIQYF
NA TRBJ2-5 NA TRBV29-1 TGCAGCGTTGAGCTTTCGGACAGCCAAGAGACCCAGTACTTC CSVELSDSQETQYF
TRBD2 TRBJ2-7 NA TRBV11-2 TGTGCCAGCAGCCCCCGGACTAGCGGGAGATTTTACGAGCAGTACTTC CASSPRTSGRFYEQYF
NA TRBJ2-5 NA TRBV5-1 TGCGCCATCCCCTTTACTAGTGAAGAGACCCAGTACTTC CAIPFTSEETQYF
TRBD2 TRBJ2-7 NA TRBV27 TGTGCCAGCCGACGGGCGGGAGCCAGTGAGCAGTACTTC CASRRAGASEQYF
TRBD1 TRBJ1-1 NA TRBV19 TGTGCCAGTAGTATGGGACAGGGGAATTGGGATAGTGAAGCTTTCTTT CASSMGQGNWDSEAFF
NA TRBJ1-2 NA TRBV7-8 TGTGCCAGCAGCTTAGAGGCGAACTATGGCTACACCTTC CASSLEANYGYTF
NA TRBJ2-5 NA TRBV9 TGTGCCAGCAGCGTAGCCGGTAGCGGTCCACAAGAGACCCAGTACTTC CASSVAGSGPQETQYF
TRBD2 TRBJ2-7 NA TRBV4-2 TGTGCCAGCAGCTCTGGCCACCATCTTTACGGGACTAGCGGGACCGAGCAGTACTTC CASSSGHHLYGTSGTEQYF
TRBD2 TRBJ2-7 NA TRBV28 TGTGCCAGCAGTGGGCGGGGGATTGGATCCTACGAGCAGTACTTC CASSGRGIGSYEQYF
TRBD2 TRBJ2-7 NA TRBV7-6 TGTGCCAGCAGATCCGGGACTAGCACCCTCGGAGAGCAGTACTTC CASRSGTSTLGEQYF
TRBD1 TRBJ1-2 NA TRBV6-1 TGTGCCAGCAGTGTGTCAGGGGGCGCGGCTGGCTACACCTTC CASSVSGGAAGYTF
NA TRBJ2-7 NA TRBV28 NA CASMKQGPWATSSTSGSEQYF
TRBD1 TRBJ2-5 once TRBV9 TGTGCCAGCAGCCAAGGGGGGACAGGGTCGGAGACCCAGTACTTC CASSQGGTGSETQYF
NA TRBJ2-5 NA TRBV7-2 TGTGCCAGCAGCTTAGCGGTCGGGTCGGCGGAGACCCAGTACTTC CASSLAVGSAETQYF
TRBD1 TRBJ1-2 few TRBV29-1 TGCAGCGTCTCCGGACAGGGAGTTGATGGCTACACCTTC CSVSGQGVDGYTF
NA TRBJ2-5 NA TRBV5-1 TGCGCCAGCACCTGGGACGCCGAAGAGACCCAGTACTTC CASTWDAEETQYF
TRBD2 TRBJ2-1 NA TRBV5-1 TGCGCCAGCAGCCCCGGCGGGGGGGAGTCCGATGAGCAGTTCTTC CASSPGGGESDEQFF
TRBD2 TRBJ2-1 NA TRBV6-1 TGTGCCAGCAGTGAACCGCGGGGGGAGTGGGGCAATGAGCAGTTCTTC CASSEPRGEWGNEQFF